Each of the 29 T cell receptor beta chains below was sequenced from the same sample in a study of T cell responses to AZD1222 COVID-19 vaccine. The repertoire was sequenced with immunoSEQ multiplex PCR; TCRdb's copy has only in-frame clones and lacks some. The sample contains roughly 30,000 clones, approximately 78% of which appear only once. Sequenced material: peripheral blood, taken 28 days after the second AZD1222 dose. The receptor set was obtained from an adult who received the AZD1222 COVID-19 vaccine.

The chain is built from TRBV19 and TRBJ1-3; D unclear. The germline gives CDR1 LNHDA, CDR2 SQIVND (reference sequence). The CDR3 runs 14 residues. The V end lost 5 bases, the J end lost 0 bases, and 8 bases lay between the germline ends. DNA for the CDR3: TGTGCCAGTAGTGACGGTGCCTCTGGAAACACCATATATTTT. Translated: CASSDGASGNTIYF.

This clone has just one count. V and J are TRBV7-9 and TRBJ2-3, with 8 bases fitting TRBD2. The CDR3 consists of 15 residues. The germline gives CDR1 SEHNR, CDR2 FQNEAQ (reference sequence). V shed 4 bases, J shed 2 bases, and the junction held 5 bases outside the gene matches. The CDR3 region has the DNA TGTGCCAGCAGCTACGGGGGGGCCGCCACAGATACGCAGTATTTT. This gives the protein CASSYGGAATDTQYF.

This sequence joins TRBV18 and TRBJ1-6; 8 nucleotides line up with TRBD1. This CDR3 comprises 13 residues. The V gene end was trimmed by 5 bases and the J gene end by 8 bases; junction bases not matched to a gene: 2. The germline gives CDR1 KGHSH, CDR2 LQKENI. The CDR3 is CASSSGQDSPLHF. The CDR3, as DNA: TGTGCCAGCTCATCGGGACAGGATTCACCCCTCCACTTT.

This clone has more than one count but fewer than ten. The chain joins TRBV10-3 to TRBJ1-1; a weak D match, TRBD1 (6 bases). V was trimmed by 6 bases and J by 1 base, leaving 15 bases between them. The CDR3 covers 15 residues. Germline values: CDR1 ENHRY, CDR2 SYGVKD. The CDR3 reads CAISPLGGANTEAFF. The CDR3 DNA reads TGTGCCATCAGCCCATTGGGGGGGGCGAACACTGAAGCTTTCTTT.

This clone came up a few times. This rearrangement joins TRBV18 to TRBJ2-6, with D unclear. CDR3 length: 15 amino acids. Germline CDR1 and CDR2: KGHSH and LQKENI. Trimming removed 4 bases at V and 0 bases at J, with 7 bases between. CDR3 DNA: TGTGCCAGCTCACTAAAGAACTCTGGGGCCAACGTCCTGACTTTC. This translates into CASSLKNSGANVLTF. The full variable domain, completed using reference TRBV18 and TRBJ2-6, is NAGVMQNPRHLVRRRGQEARLRCSPMKGHSHVYWYRQLPEEGLKFMVYLQKENIIDESGMPKERFSAEFPKEGPSILRIQQVVRGDSAAYFCASSLKNSGANVLTFGAGSRLTVL.

The chain uses TRBV5-1 and TRBJ1-1; D might be TRBD1 (6 bases). The CDR3 has 13 residues. V lost 6 bases and J 5 bases, leaving 14 bases between the germline ends. Germline assignment: CDR1 SGHRS and CDR2 YFSETQ. The CDR3 nucleotides read TGCGCCAGCAAAGAGGGGGGGCAAACTGAAGCTTTCTTT. Its protein is CASKEGGQTEAFF.

V and J are TRBV29-1 and TRBJ2-5; 10 nucleotides line up with TRBD2. Germline loops: CDR1 SQVTM, CDR2 ANQGSEA. The CDR3 extends over 12 amino acids. V shed 6 bases, J shed 4 bases, and the junction held 2 bases outside the gene matches. CDR3 nucleotides: TGCAGCGTGGGACTAGCGACAGAGACCCAGTACTTC. It is translated as CSVGLATETQYF.

This chain joins TRBV27 and TRBJ1-1; perhaps TRBD1 as D (6 bases). Germline CDR1 reads MNHEY; CDR2 reads SMNVEV (reference sequence). Trimming left V 6 bases short and J 5 bases short, with 22 bases between. The CDR3 totals 16 residues. The CDR3 is CASRPKGGRGNTEAFF. In DNA, the CDR3 is TGTGCCAGCAGACCTAAAGGGGGAAGGGGAAATACTGAAGCTTTCTTT.

Comment on this clone: This specimen includes other DNA sequences encoding the same CDR3. The chain joins TRBV27 to TRBJ1-3; no definite D call. With 0 bases removed from V and 2 bases from J, the gap between germline ends came to 5 bases. Germline lookup yields CDR1 MNHEY and CDR2 SMNVEV (reference sequence). This CDR3 has 14 residues. CDR3 in amino acids: CASSLSRPGNTIYF. The CDR3, as DNA: TGTGCCAGCAGTTTATCTCGGCCTGGAAACACCATATATTTT.

V and J are TRBV6-2 or TRBV6-3 and TRBJ2-7, with 7 nucleotides matching TRBD1. This CDR3 spans 13 amino acids. J was trimmed by 1 base and V by 5 bases; bases with no gene match: 2. CDR1 and CDR2 (germline): MNHEY, SVGEGT. The CDR3 sequence is CASSRTGSYEQYV. The CDR3 DNA reads TGTGCCAGCAGTCGGACAGGATCCTACGAGCAGTACGTC.

The chain recombines TRBV5-4 with TRBJ2-7; perhaps TRBD2 as D (7 bases). The CDR3 consists of 14 residues. In germline, CDR1 is SGHNT, CDR2 YYREEE (reference sequence). V was trimmed by 4 bases and J by 1 base, leaving 12 bases between them. The CDR3 region has the DNA TGTGCCAGCAGCCGGGGGGCAGGGTCCTACGAGCAGTACTTC. Translated: CASSRGAGSYEQYF.

V and J are TRBV13 and TRBJ2-1, with D maybe TRBD2 (5 bases). Germline CDR1 is PRHDT and CDR2 is FYEKMQ (reference sequence). The CDR3 contains 14 residues. V lost 3 bases to trimming and J lost 8 bases, with 14 bases between them. CDR3 bases: TGTGCCAGCAGCTTCGGTGGGCGGGCGGATGAGCAGTTCTTC. Protein sequence: CASSFGGRADEQFF. Full variable domain (outside the CDR3, taken from reference TRBV13 and TRBJ2-1): AAGVIQSPRHLIKEKRETATLKCYPIPRHDTVYWYQQGPGQDPQFLISFYEKMQSDKGSIPDRFSAQQFSDYHSELNMSSLELGDSALYFCASSFGGRADEQFFGPGTRLTVL.

This chain connects TRBV6-4 to TRBJ2-1, with TRBD1 as a possible D gene (5 bases). CDR3 length equals 17 residues. V was trimmed by 1 base and J by 7 bases, leaving 20 bases between them. Germline V lookup: CDR1 MRHNA, CDR2 SNTAGT. The DNA for the CDR3 is TGTGCCAGCAGTGACTGCGAAGGCAGGGCCCAGCCTAATGAGCAGTTCTTC. This sequence encodes CASSDCEGRAQPNEQFF.

The chain has TRBV6-1 and TRBJ1-6; no reliable D call. Per the germline V gene, CDR1 is MNHNS and CDR2 is SASEGT. The CDR3 spans 12 residues. The germline V and J ends were trimmed by 3 bases and 10 bases, with 7 bases remaining between them. CDR3 nucleotide sequence: TGTGCCAGCAGTGACCCAATGTCACCCCTCCACTTT. It codes for CASSDPMSPLHF.

CDR3 nucleotide sequence: TGTGCCAGTAGTATAGATCATACACTTAACTATGGCTACACCTTC. This translates into CASSIDHTLNYGYTF. This chain links TRBV19 with TRBJ1-2; D uncertain. Germline values: CDR1 LNHDA, CDR2 SQIVND (reference sequence). The CDR3 extends over 15 amino acids. V was cut by 0 bases and J by 1 base, with 9 bases left in between.

The chain employs TRBV4-1 and TRBJ1-4; weak D call: TRBD1 (5 bases). The germline gives CDR1 MGHRA, CDR2 YSYEKL. V was trimmed by 3 bases and J by 5 bases, leaving 13 bases between them. The CDR3 runs to 15 residues. The CDR3 protein is CASSQVLEGNEKLFF. DNA for the CDR3: TGCGCCAGCAGCCAGGTGTTGGAGGGGAATGAAAAACTGTTTTTT.

The CDR3 nucleotides read TGTGCCAGCAGCTCTACGGCGGGCTCAAACACCATATATTTT. Protein sequence: CASSSTAGSNTIYF. J is TRBJ1-3 and V is TRBV5-6; D is uncertain. Trimming removed 3 bases at V and 6 bases at J, with 13 bases between. Per germline, CDR1 SGHDT and CDR2 YYEEEE. The length of the CDR3 is 14 residues.

This sequence joins TRBV3-1 (or the pseudogene TRBV3-2) and TRBJ2-7, with D possibly being TRBD2 (5 bases). The CDR3 has 12 residues. Germline lookup yields CDR1 LGHDT and CDR2 YNNKEL (reference sequence). The V gene lost 1 base and the J gene lost 7 bases, with 8 bases spanning the gap. CDR3 protein: CASSQGTGEQYF. The CDR3 DNA reads as TGTGCCAGCAGCCAAGGTACGGGGGAGCAGTACTTC.

The rearrangement uses TRBV7-2 and TRBJ2-5; a weak D match, TRBD1 (6 bases). V gave up 8 bases and J gave up 1 base, with 8 bases separating them. Germline V gene lookup returns CDR1 SGHTA and CDR2 FQGNSA. The CDR3 totals 12 residues. CDR3 in DNA: TGTGCCAGCGGACAGTTCCAAGAGACCCAGTACTTC. It yields the protein CASGQFQETQYF.

V is TRBV28 and J is TRBJ1-5; no clear D gene. This CDR3 region has 13 residues. CDR1 is MDHEN, CDR2 SYDVKM, per germline. Deletions cut 2 bases from V and 4 bases from J, with 6 bases between. CDR3 sequence (DNA): TGTGCCAGCAGTTTAGTTGGGAATCAGCCCCAGCATTTT. It yields the protein CASSLVGNQPQHF.

This clone is medium-sized. This rearrangement joins TRBV7-9 to TRBJ1-6; no clear D. The germline V and J ends were trimmed by 2 bases and 9 bases, with 14 bases remaining between them. The CDR3 consists of 15 residues. Germline-derived CDR1 and CDR2 are SEHNR and FQNEAQ (reference sequence). In nucleotides, the CDR3 is TGTGCCAGCAGCTTATATGGTCCGGGGAGTTCACCCCTCCACTTT. Its protein product is CASSLYGPGSSPLHF.

CDR3: CSVARDSLQSYTF. DNA for the CDR3: TGCAGCGTTGCCCGGGACAGCCTGCAAAGCTACACCTTC. V gene TRBV29-1 combines with J gene TRBJ1-2, with 7 bases identical to TRBD1. Trimming at V came to 4 bases and at J to 9 bases, leaving 11 bases not matched to a gene. CDR3 length equals 13 residues. Germline V lookup: CDR1 SQVTM, CDR2 ANQGSEA.

This chain links TRBV30 with TRBJ2-1; TRBD1 matches 9 bases. V lost 5 bases, J lost 7 bases, and 9 bases stayed unmatched. The CDR3 has 14 amino acids. Per the germline V gene, CDR1 is GTSNPN and CDR2 is SVGIG (reference sequence). CDR3 nucleotides: TGTGCCTGGGTAGGGGACAGGGTGGGTAATGAGCAGTTCTTC. Its protein is CAWVGDRVGNEQFF.

V usage is TRBV27 and J usage is TRBJ1-2; weak D call: TRBD1 (5 bases). The CDR3 runs 14 residues. Trimming cost V 0 bases and J 6 bases, with 11 bases left between them. The germline V gene encodes CDR1 MNHEY and CDR2 SMNVEV (reference sequence). The CDR3 DNA follows: TGTGCCAGCAGTTTATCCTGGGGGATTCATGGCTACACCTTC. Its protein is CASSLSWGIHGYTF.

The V call is TRBV18, the J call TRBJ2-5; 9 nucleotides align to TRBD1. V shed 3 bases and J 2 bases; nucleotides not matched to a gene: 4. The CDR3 has 15 amino acids. Germline CDR1 KGHSH, CDR2 LQKENI. The chain's CDR3 is CASSPDRGRQETQYF. The CDR3 nucleotides read TGTGCCAGCTCACCCGACAGGGGGAGGCAAGAGACCCAGTACTTC.

The V gene is TRBV19, the J gene TRBJ1-4; D is undetermined. V lost 5 bases and J 7 bases, leaving 14 bases between the germline ends. In germline, CDR1 is LNHDA, CDR2 SQIVND (reference sequence). The CDR3 is 14 amino acids. CDR3 amino acids: CASSPQEGAEKLFF. The CDR3 nucleotides read TGTGCCAGTAGTCCCCAGGAGGGCGCTGAAAAACTGTTTTTT.

The chain links TRBV29-1 to TRBJ2-3, with 10 bases aligning to TRBD2. From germline, CDR1 is SQVTM and CDR2 ANQGSEA. This CDR3 is built from 16 residues. With V trimmed by 7 bases and J by 4 bases, 14 bases remained unmatched. The DNA for the CDR3 is TGCAGCGCACCGTCGGCTAGCGGGAGCGGTTCAGATACGCAGTATTTT. It specifies CSAPSASGSGSDTQYF.

This clone occurred a few times. Different DNA sequences within this sample yield the same CDR3. This chain joins TRBV6-5 and TRBJ1-1, with TRBD1 as a possible D gene (5 bases). The CDR3 runs to 16 residues. Germline V gene sequence: CDR1 MNHEY, CDR2 SVGAGI. Trimming removed 0 bases from V and 1 base from J, with 12 bases in between. For the CDR3, the DNA is TGTGCCAGCAGTTACTCTTCTTCGGGGGGGAACACTGAAGCTTTCTTT. Protein product: CASSYSSSGGNTEAFF.

The rearrangement links TRBV6-1 to TRBJ1-3, with D possibly being TRBD1 (6 bases). The CDR3 loop spans 14 amino acids. CDR1 and CDR2 (germline): MNHNS, SASEGT. Trimming removed 2 bases from V and 16 bases from J, with 21 bases in between. CDR3 protein: CASSEWGPTGFPYF. The CDR3 DNA follows: TGTGCCAGCAGTGAATGGGGTCCAACAGGGTTCCCTTATTTT.